This TCR beta chain was obtained from a study of shared clonotypes between healthy human individuals. With respect to this clone: Other nucleotide sequences from this sample produce the same CDR3.

The CDR3 runs to 12 residues. The J segment lost 5 bases and the V segment lost 6 bases, leaving 3 bases of the junction unmatched. CDR1 ENHRY and CDR2 SYGVKD come from the germline V gene. Method: immunoSEQ multiplex PCR; TCRdb's copy keeps in-frame clones and lacks some. Among some 2,100,000 clones listed, nearly 97% were seen once. The chain employs TRBV10-3 and TRBJ2-7; 8 bases are shared with TRBD2. The receptor's source is a man younger than 30 in good health. Source material: naive CD4+ T cells sorted from blood. Subset denoted: CD45RA+ positively selected. CDR3 nucleotide sequence: TGTGCCATCAGCTCGGGGGGGAACGAGCAGTACTTC. It codes for CAISSGGNEQYF.